This TCR beta chain stems from a study of T cells expressing NK-cell markers. Germline CDR1 SGHRS, CDR2 YFSETQ. This CDR3 region has 15 residues. TCRdb reprocessed the 5' RACE reads, keeping one entry per CDR3 protein, no DNA. The sample includes some 460,000 distinct CDR3 sequences. The sample comprised blood T cells: a sorted CD56 or NKG2C T cell subset, CD4+ or CD8+ T cells, or bulk PBMC T cells (not recorded which). V gene TRBV5-1 combines with J gene TRBJ2-7; there is no DNA to check the TCRdb D call of TRBD2. The sequence derives from a woman aged 45 to 65 in good health. The chain's CDR3 is CASRFGLAGVYEQYF.